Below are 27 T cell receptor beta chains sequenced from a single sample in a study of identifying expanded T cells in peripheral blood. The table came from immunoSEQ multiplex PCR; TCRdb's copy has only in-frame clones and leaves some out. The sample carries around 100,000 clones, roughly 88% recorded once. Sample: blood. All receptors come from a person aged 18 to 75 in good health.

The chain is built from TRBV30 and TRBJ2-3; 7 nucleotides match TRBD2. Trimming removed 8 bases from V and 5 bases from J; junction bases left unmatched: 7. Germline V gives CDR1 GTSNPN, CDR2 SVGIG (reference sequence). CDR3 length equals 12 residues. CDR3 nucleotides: TGTGCCGGCCGGTGGGGGGGAGATACGCAGTATTTT. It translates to CAGRWGGDTQYF.

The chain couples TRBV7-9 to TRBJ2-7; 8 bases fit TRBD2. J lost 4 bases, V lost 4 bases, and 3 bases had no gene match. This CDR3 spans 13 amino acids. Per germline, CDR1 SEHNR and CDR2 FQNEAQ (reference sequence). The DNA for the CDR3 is TGTGCCAGCAGCTCGGGACTAGGTTACGAGCAGTACTTC. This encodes CASSSGLGYEQYF.

CDR3 amino acids: CATSRGQGEYEQYF. The CDR3 DNA sequence: TGTGCCACCAGCAGAGGACAGGGTGAATACGAGCAGTACTTC. The chain uses TRBV15 and TRBJ2-7, with 7 positions matching TRBD1. The CDR3 has 14 residues. CDR1 and CDR2 from the germline V gene are LNHNV and YYDKDF (reference sequence). V dropped 1 base and J dropped 4; count of bases not matched to a gene: 4.

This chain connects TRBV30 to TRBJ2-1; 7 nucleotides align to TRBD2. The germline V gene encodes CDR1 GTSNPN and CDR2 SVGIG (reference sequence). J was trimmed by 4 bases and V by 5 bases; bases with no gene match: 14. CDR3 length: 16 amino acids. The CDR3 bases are TGTGCCTGGGGGGGGGACTGGACGGATAATTACAATGAGCAGTTCTTC. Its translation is CAWGGDWTDNYNEQFF.

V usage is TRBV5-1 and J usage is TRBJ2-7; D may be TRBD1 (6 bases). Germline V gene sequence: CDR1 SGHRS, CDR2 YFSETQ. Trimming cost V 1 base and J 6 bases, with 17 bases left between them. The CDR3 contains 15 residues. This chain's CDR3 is CASSLSPGAVGEQYF. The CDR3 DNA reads TGCGCCAGCAGCTTGTCTCCAGGGGCGGTCGGCGAGCAGTACTTC.

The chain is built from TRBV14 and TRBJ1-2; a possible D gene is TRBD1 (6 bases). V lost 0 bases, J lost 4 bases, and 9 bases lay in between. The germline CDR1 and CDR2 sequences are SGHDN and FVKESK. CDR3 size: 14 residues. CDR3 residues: CASSQELGAYGYTF. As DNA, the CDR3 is TGTGCCAGCAGCCAAGAGTTGGGGGCCTATGGCTACACCTTC.

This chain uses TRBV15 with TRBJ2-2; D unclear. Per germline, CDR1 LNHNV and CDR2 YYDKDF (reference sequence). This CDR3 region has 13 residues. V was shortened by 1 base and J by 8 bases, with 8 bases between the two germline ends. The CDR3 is CATSRGGWGELFF. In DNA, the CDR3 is TGTGCCACCAGCAGAGGGGGTTGGGGGGAGCTGTTTTTT.

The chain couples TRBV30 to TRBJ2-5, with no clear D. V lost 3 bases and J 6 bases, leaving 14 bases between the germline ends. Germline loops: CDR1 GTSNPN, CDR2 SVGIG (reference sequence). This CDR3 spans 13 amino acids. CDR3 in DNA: TGTGCCTGGAGAACCCAGATGCTGAAGACCCAGTACTTC. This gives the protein CAWRTQMLKTQYF.

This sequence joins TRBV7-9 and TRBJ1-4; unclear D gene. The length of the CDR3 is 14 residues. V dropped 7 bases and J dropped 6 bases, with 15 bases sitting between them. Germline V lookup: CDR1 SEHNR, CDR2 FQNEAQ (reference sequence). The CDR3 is CASIPRGRDEKLFF. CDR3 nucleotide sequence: TGTGCCAGCATCCCCCGGGGTAGGGATGAAAAACTGTTTTTT.

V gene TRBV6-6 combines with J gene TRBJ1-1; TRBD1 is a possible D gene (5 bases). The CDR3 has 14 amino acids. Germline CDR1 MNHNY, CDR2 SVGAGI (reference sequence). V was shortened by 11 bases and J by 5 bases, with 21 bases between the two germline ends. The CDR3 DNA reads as TGTGCCGCCCAGCGGGACTCAGGGTGGACTGAAGCTTTCTTT. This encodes CAAQRDSGWTEAFF.

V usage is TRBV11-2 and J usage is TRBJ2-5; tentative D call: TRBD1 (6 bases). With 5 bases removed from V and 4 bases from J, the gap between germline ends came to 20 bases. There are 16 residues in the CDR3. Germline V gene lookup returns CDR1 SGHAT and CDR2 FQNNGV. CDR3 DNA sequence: TGTGCCAGCAGCCACGCGGACAGCCCCCGCGGAGAGACCCAGTACTTC. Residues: CASSHADSPRGETQYF.

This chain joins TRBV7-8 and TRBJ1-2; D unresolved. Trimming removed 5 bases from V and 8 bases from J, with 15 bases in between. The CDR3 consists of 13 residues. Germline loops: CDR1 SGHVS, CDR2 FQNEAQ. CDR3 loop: CASSLSRGAGYTF. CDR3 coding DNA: TGTGCCAGCAGCCTCTCGAGAGGAGCAGGCTACACCTTC.

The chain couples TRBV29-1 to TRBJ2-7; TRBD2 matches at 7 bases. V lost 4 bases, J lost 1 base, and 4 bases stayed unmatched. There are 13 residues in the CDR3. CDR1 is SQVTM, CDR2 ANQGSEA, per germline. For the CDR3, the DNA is TGCAGCGTTGCGACGGGAGGATCCTACGAGCAGTACTTC. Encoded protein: CSVATGGSYEQYF.

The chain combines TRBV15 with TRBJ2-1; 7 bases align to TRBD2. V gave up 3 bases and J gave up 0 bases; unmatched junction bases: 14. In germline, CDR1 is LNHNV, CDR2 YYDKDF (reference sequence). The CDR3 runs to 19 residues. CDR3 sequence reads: CATSSALTGGRTSYNEQFF. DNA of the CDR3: TGTGCCACCAGCAGCGCCTTAACGGGCGGGAGAACCTCCTACAATGAGCAGTTCTTC.

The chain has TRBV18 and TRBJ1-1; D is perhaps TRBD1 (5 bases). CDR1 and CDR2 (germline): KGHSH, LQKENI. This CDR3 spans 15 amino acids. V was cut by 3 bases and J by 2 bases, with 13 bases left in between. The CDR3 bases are TGTGCCAGCTCACCGCTCCGGGACGCAAACACTGAAGCTTTCTTT. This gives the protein CASSPLRDANTEAFF.

CDR3 loop: CASSQMRDNTGELFF. CDR3 nucleotides: TGTGCCAGCAGCCAGATGCGGGACAACACCGGGGAGCTGTTTTTT. V gene TRBV4-2 combines with J gene TRBJ2-2, with D perhaps TRBD2 (6 bases). The CDR3 spans 15 residues. Trimming shortened V by 3 bases and J by 2 bases, and 10 bases separated the two germline ends. Germline V gene data show CDR1 as LGHNA and CDR2 as YNFKEQ.

This CDR3 reads CASSQDLTSGNNEQFF. The DNA for the CDR3 is TGCGCCAGCAGCCAAGATTTAACTAGCGGGAACAATGAGCAGTTCTTC. The chain couples TRBV4-1 to TRBJ2-1; 10 nucleotides match TRBD2. This CDR3 region has 16 residues. Germline V CDR1 and CDR2: MGHRA, YSYEKL. V was clipped by 0 bases and J by 5 bases; unmatched bases: 4.

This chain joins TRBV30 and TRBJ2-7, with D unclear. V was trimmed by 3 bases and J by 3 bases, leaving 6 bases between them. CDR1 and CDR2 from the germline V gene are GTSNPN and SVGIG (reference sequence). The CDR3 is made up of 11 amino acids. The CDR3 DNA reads TGTGCCTGGAGAGAAATCTACGAGCAGTACTTC. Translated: CAWREIYEQYF. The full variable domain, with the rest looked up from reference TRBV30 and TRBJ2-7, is SQTIHQWPATLVQPVGSPLSLECTVEGTSNPNLYWYRQAAGRGLQLLFYSVGIGQISSEVPQNLSASRPQDRQFILSSKKLLLSDSGFYLCAWREIYEQYFGPGTRLTVT.

CDR3 protein: CASSGGQGENSPLHF. The DNA for the CDR3 is TGTGCCAGCAGTGGCGGACAGGGAGAGAATTCACCCCTCCACTTT. V gene TRBV2 combines with J gene TRBJ1-6; TRBD1 agrees at 8 bases. Trimming cost V 4 bases and J 7 bases; bases outside gene matches: 6. This CDR3 is 15 amino acids long. From germline, CDR1 is SNHLY and CDR2 FYNNEI.

The CDR3 DNA reads as TGTGCCAGCTCACCTCCGGGACAGGATGTAGGTCAGCCCCAGCATTTT. It is translated as CASSPPGQDVGQPQHF. The rearrangement links TRBV18 to TRBJ1-5; 8 bases align to TRBD1. The CDR3 loop spans 16 amino acids. Per germline, CDR1 KGHSH and CDR2 LQKENI. V lost 3 bases, J lost 6 bases, and 10 bases stayed unmatched.

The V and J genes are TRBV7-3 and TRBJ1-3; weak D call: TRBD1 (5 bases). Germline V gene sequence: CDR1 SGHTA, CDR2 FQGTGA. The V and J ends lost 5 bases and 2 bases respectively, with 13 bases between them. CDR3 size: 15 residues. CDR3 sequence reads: CASSPRGGAGNTIYF. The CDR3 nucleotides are TGTGCCAGCAGCCCTCGGGGGGGAGCTGGAAACACCATATATTTT.

The CDR3 loop reads CASSPDRNYYEQYF. CDR3 in DNA: TGTGCCAGCAGTCCTGACAGAAACTATTACGAGCAGTACTTC. The chain has TRBV27 and TRBJ2-7, with D possibly matching TRBD1 (5 bases). Between the trimmed V and J ends, which lost 5 bases and 4 bases, there was a span of 15 bases. Germline values: CDR1 MNHEY, CDR2 SMNVEV (reference sequence). The CDR3 is made up of 14 amino acids.

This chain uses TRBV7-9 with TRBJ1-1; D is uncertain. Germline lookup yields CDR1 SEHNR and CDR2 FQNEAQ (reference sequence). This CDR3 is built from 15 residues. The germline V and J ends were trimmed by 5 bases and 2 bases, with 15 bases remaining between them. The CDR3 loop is CASSPRGGDNTEAFF. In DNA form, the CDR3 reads TGTGCCAGCAGCCCCCGGGGAGGTGATAACACTGAAGCTTTCTTT.

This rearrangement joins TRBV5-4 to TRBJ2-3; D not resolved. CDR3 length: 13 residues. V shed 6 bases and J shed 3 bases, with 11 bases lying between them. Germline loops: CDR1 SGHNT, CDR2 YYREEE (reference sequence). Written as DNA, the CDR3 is TGTGCCAGCACCTCTCCGTTTACAGATACGCAGTATTTT. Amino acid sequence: CASTSPFTDTQYF.

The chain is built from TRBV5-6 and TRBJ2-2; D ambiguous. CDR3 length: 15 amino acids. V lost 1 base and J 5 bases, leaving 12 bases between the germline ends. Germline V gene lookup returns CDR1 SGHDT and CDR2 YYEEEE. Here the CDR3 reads CASSLRSVGTGELFF. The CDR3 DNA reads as TGTGCCAGCAGCTTGCGGTCGGTGGGGACCGGGGAGCTGTTTTTT.

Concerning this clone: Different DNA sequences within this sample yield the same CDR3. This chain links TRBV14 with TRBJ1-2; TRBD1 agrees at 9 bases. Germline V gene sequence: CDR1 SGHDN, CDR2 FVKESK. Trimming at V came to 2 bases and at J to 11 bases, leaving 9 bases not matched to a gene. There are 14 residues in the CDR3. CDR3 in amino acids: CASSQLGQGNGYTF. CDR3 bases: TGTGCCAGCAGCCAACTCGGACAGGGGAACGGTTACACCTTC.

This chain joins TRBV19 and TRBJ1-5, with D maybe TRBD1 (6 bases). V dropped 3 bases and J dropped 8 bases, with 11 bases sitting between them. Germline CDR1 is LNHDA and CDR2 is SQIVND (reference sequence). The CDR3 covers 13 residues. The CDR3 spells CASSMTAGEPQHF. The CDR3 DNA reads TGTGCCAGTAGTATGACGGCAGGGGAGCCCCAGCATTTT.